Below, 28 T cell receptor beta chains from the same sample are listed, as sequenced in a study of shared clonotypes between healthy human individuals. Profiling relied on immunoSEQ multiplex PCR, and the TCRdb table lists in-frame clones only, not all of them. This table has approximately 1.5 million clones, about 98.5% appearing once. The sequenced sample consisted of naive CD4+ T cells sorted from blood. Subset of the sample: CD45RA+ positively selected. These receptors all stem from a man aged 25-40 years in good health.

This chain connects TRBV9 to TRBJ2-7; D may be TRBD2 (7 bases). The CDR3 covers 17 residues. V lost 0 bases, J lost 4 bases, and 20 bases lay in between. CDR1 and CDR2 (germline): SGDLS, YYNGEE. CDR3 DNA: TGTGCCAGCAGCGTAGGGGGGGCTAGCGGTTACCCATACGAGCAGTACTTC. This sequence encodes CASSVGGASGYPYEQYF. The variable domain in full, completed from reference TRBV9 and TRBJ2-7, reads DSGVTQTPKHLITATGQRVTLRCSPRSGDLSVYWYQQSLDQGLQFLIQYYNGEERAKGNILERFSAQQFPDLHSELNLSSLELGDSALYFCASSVGGASGYPYEQYFGPGTRLTVT.

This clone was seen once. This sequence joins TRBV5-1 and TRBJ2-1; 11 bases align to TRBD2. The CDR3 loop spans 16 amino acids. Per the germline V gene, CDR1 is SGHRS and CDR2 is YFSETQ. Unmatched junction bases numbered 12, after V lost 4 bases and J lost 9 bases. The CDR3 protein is CASSPSSGRLAGEQFF. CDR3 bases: TGCGCCAGCAGCCCATCTAGCGGGAGGTTAGCAGGTGAGCAGTTCTTC.

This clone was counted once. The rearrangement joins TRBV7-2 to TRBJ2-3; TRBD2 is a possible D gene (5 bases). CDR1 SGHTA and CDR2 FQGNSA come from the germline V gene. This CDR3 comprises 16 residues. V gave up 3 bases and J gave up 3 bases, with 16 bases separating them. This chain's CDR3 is CASSLAAGLGTDTQYF. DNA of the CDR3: TGTGCCAGCAGCTTGGCGGCGGGCTTGGGAACAGATACGCAGTATTTT.

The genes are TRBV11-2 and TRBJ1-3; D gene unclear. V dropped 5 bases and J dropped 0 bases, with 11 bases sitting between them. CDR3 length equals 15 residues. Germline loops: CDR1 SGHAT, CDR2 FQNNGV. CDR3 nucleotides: TGTGCCAGCAGCACGGCAGGAGTCTCTGGAAACACCATATATTTT. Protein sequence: CASSTAGVSGNTIYF. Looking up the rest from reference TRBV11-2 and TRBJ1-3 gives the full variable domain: EAGVAQSPRYKIIEKRQSVAFWCNPISGHATLYWYQQILGQGPKLLIQFQNNGVVDDSQLPKDRFSAERLKGVDSTLKIQPAKLEDSAVYLCASSTAGVSGNTIYFGEGSWLTVV.

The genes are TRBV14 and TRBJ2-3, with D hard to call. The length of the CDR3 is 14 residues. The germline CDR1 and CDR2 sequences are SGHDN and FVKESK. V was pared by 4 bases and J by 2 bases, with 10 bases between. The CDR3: CASSPVQNTDTQYF. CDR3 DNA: TGTGCCAGCAGCCCCGTGCAGAACACAGATACGCAGTATTTT.

The CDR3 spells CAWRSGLDSYEQYF. DNA for the CDR3: TGTGCCTGGAGATCGGGACTCGATTCCTACGAGCAGTACTTC. The rearrangement links TRBV30 to TRBJ2-7; a possible D gene is TRBD2 (6 bases). Germline assignment: CDR1 GTSNPN and CDR2 SVGIG (reference sequence). Trimming left V 3 bases short and J 1 base short, with 13 bases between. CDR3 length equals 14 residues.

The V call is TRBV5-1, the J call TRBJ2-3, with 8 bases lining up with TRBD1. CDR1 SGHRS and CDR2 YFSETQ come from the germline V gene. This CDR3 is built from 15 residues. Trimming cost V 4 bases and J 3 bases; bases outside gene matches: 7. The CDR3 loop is CASSQDRAGTDTQYF. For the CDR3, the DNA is TGCGCCAGCAGCCAGGACAGGGCAGGGACAGATACGCAGTATTTT.

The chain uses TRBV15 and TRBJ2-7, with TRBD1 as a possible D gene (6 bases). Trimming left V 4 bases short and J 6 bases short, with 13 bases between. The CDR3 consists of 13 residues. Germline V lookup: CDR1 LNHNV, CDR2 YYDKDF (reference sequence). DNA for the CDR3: TGTGCCACCAGCAATTACCGGGACACCGAGCAGTACTTC. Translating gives CATSNYRDTEQYF.

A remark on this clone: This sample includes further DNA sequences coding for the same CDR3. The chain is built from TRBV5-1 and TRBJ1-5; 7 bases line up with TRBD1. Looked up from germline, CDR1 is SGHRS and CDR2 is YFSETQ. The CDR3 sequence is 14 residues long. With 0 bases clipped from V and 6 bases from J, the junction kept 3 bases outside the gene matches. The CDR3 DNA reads TGCGCCAGCAGCTTGGAGGGGGCAGGTCAGCCCCAGCATTTT. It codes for CASSLEGAGQPQHF.

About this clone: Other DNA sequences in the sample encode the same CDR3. The chain's CDR3 is CASSPTTDTQYF. DNA for the CDR3: TGTGCCAGCTCACCTACGACAGATACGCAGTATTTT. The J gene is TRBJ2-3, the V gene TRBV18; D is uncertain. The CDR3 consists of 12 residues. The germline V gene encodes CDR1 KGHSH and CDR2 LQKENI. Trimming removed 3 bases from V and 3 bases from J, with 4 bases in between.

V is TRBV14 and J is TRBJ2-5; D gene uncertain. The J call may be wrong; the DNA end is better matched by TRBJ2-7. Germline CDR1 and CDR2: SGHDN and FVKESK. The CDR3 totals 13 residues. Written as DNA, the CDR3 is TGTGCCAGCAGCCAAGAGTCGCCCCACGAGCAGTACTTC. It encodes CASSQESPHEQYF.

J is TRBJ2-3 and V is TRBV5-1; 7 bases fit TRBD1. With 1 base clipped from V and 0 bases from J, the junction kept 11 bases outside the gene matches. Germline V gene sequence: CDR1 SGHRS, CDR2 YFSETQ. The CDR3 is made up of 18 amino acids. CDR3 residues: CASSLTPGQPYSTDTQYF. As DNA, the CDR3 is TGCGCCAGCAGCTTGACCCCGGGACAGCCATATAGCACAGATACGCAGTATTTT.

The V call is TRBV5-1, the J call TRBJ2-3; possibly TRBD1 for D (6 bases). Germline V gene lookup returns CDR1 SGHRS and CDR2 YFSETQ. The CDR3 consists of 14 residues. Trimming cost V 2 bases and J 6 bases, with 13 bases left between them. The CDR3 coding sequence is TGCGCCAGCAGCTTAGGACAAACAGGGGATACGCAGTATTTT. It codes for CASSLGQTGDTQYF. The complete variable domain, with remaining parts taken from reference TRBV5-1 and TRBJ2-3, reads KAGVTQTPRYLIKTRGQQVTLSCSPISGHRSVSWYQQTPGQGLQFLFEYFSETQRNKGNFPGRFSGRQFSNSRSEMNVSTLELGDSALYLCASSLGQTGDTQYFGPGTRLTVL.

In nucleotides, the CDR3 is TGTGCCAGCTCACCACGGACAGCGTCAGCCGCTAACACCGGGGAGCTGTTTTTT. Amino acid sequence: CASSPRTASAANTGELFF. The rearrangement uses TRBV18 and TRBJ2-2; D may be TRBD1 (6 bases). The CDR3 runs to 18 residues. Deletions cut 1 base from V and 2 bases from J, with 17 bases between. Germline CDR1 KGHSH, CDR2 LQKENI.

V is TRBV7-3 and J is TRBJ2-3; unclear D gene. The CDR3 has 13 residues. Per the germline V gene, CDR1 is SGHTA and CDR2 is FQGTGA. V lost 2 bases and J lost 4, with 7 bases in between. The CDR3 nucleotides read TGTGCCAGCAGCTTAGTTGGTTCAGATACGCAGTATTTT. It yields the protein CASSLVGSDTQYF.

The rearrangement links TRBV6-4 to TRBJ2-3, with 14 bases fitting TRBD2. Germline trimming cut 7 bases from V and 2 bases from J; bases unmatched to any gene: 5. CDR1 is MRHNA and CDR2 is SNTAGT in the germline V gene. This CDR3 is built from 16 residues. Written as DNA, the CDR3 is TGTGCCAGCAAGGGGACTAGCGGGAGTGCCACAGATACGCAGTATTTT. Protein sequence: CASKGTSGSATDTQYF.

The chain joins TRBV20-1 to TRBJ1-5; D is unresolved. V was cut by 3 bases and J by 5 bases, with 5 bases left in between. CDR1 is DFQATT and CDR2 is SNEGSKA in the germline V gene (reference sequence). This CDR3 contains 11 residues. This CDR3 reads CSASRDQPQHF. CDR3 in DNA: TGCAGTGCTAGTCGGGATCAGCCCCAGCATTTT.

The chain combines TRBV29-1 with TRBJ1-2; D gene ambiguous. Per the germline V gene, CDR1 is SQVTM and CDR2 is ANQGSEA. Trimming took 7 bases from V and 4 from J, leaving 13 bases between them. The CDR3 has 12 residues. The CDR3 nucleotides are TGCAGCGCCTCCCTTTCTGTCTATGGCTACACCTTC. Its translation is CSASLSVYGYTF.

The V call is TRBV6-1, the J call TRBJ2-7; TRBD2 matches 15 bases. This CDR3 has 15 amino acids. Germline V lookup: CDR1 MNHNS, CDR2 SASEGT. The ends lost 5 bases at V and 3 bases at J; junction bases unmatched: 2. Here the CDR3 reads CASSPGLAGGYEQYF. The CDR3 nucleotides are TGTGCCAGCAGTCCGGGACTAGCGGGAGGCTACGAGCAGTACTTC.

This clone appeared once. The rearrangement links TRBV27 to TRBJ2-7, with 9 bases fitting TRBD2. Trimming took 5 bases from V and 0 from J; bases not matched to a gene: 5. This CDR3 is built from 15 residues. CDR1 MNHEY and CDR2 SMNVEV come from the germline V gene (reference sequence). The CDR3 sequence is CASSPGLANSYEQYF. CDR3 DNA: TGTGCCAGCAGTCCAGGACTAGCGAACTCCTACGAGCAGTACTTC.

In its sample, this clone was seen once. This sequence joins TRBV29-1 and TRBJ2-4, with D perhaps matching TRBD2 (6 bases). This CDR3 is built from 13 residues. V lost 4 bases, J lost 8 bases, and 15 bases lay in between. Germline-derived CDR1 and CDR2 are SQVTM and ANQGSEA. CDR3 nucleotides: TGCAGCGTTGCCTGGAGGGGCGCGGACATTCAGTACTTC. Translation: CSVAWRGADIQYF.

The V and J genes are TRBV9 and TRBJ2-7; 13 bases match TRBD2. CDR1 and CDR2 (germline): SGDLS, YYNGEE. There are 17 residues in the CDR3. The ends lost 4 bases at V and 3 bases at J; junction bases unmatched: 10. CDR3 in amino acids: CASSSSRTSGRIYEQYF. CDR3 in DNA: TGTGCCAGCAGCTCCTCTAGGACTAGCGGGAGAATCTACGAGCAGTACTTC.

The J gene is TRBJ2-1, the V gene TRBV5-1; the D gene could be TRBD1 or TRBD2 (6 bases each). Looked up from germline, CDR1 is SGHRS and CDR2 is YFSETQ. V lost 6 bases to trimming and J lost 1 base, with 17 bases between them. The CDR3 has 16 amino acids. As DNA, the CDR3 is TGCGCCAGCACTCCGGGTGGCGGGACATCCTACAATGAGCAGTTCTTC. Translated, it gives CASTPGGGTSYNEQFF.

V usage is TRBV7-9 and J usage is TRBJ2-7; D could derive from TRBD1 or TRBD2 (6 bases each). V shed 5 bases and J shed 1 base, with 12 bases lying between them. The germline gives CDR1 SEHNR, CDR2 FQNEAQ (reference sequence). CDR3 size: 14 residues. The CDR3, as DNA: TGTGCCAGCAGCGGAGGGGGGCGATCCTACGAGCAGTACTTC. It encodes CASSGGGRSYEQYF.

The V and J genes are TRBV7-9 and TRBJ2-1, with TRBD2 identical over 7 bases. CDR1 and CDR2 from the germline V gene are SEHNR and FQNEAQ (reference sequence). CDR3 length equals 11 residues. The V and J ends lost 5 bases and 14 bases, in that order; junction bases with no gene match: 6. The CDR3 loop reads CASSPNREEFF. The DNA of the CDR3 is TGTGCCAGCAGCCCTAACCGGGAGGAGTTCTTC.

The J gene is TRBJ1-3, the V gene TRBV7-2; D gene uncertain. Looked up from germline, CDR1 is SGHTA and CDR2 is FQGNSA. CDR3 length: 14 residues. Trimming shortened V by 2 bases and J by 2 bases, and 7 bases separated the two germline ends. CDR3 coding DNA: TGTGCCAGCAGCTTAAGGGCGGCTGGAAACACCATATATTTT. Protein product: CASSLRAAGNTIYF.

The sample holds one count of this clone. CDR3 residues: CATSITSREPQHF. In DNA form, the CDR3 reads TGTGCCACCAGCATTACCAGCCGGGAGCCCCAGCATTTT. The chain recombines TRBV15 with TRBJ1-5, with D hard to call. CDR1 and CDR2 (germline): LNHNV, YYDKDF (reference sequence). This CDR3 is 13 amino acids long. V was cut by 4 bases and J by 8 bases, with 12 bases left in between.

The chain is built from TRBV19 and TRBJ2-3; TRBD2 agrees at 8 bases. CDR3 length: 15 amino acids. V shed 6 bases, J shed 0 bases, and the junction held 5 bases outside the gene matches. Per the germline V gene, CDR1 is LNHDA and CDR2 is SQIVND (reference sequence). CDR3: CASRTSGASTDTQYF. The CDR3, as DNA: TGTGCCAGTAGAACTAGCGGAGCTAGCACAGATACGCAGTATTTT.